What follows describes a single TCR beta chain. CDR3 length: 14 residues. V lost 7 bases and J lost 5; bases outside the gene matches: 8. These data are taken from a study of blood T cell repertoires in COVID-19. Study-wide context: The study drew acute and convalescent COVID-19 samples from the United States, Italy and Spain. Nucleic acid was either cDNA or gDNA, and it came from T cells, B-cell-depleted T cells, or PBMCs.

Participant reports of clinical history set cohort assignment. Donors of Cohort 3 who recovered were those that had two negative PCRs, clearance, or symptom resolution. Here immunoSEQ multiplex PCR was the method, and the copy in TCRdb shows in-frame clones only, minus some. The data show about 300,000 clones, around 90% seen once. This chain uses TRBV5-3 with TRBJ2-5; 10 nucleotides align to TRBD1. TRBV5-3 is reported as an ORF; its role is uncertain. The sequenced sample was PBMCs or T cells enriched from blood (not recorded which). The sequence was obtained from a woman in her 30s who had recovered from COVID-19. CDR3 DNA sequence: TGTGCCAGATTACAGACAGGGGGCGTGGAGACCCAGTACTTC. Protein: CARLQTGGVETQYF.